A selection of T cell receptor beta chains follows, all from one sample in a study of cytomegalovirus exposure and HLA in healthy donors. Sequencing used immunoSEQ multiplex PCR; TCRdb keeps in-frame clones, though not all of them. Of more than 150,000 clones detected, 80% to 85% appear once; the ten largest clones hold under 2%. The sample consisted of PBMCs. These receptors all stem from a woman under 30 in good health and CMV-seronegative. Each CDR3 is given with its conserved first and last residue. A D gene is named only where the DNA matches it firmly.

d_call	v_call	cdr3_aa
.	TRBV29-1	CSVQLPGQTTEQYF
.	TRBV6-5	CASTSPDSYEQYF
.	TRBV7-3	CASSDKPAQGRGNYGYTF
TRBD1	TRBV18	CASSVTGGEMNSPLHF
TRBD2	TRBV9	CASSVGSLAGTEQFF
TRBD1	TRBV19	CASSADSTGHRNQPQHF
.	TRBV30	CAWSIAAVYNEQFF
TRBD2	TRBV9	CASSVGAGGPTDTQYF
.	TRBV27	CASSLSGANGLTF
.	TRBV27	CASAGPMNTEAFF
.	TRBV7-9	CASSHTDTQYF
TRBD1	TRBV5-1	CASSFPGTVGGELFF
TRBD1	TRBV6-1	CASRGQGNQPQHF
.	TRBV6-6	CASSRLILYEQYF
.	TRBV18	CASSPLTSPETQYF
.	TRBV19	CASSMRETQYF
.	TRBV9	CASSVDGGQETQYF
.	TRBV11-3	CASSLKTKNYEQYF
.	TRBV7-9	CASSSWTISNTQYF
.	TRBV11-2	CASSLGPRIYEQYF
.	TRBV7-8	CASRPAGDYGYTF
.	TRBV11-2	CASSVDQARPYYGYTF
.	TRBV11-2	CASSLERGRPGRGGYTF
.	TRBV7-9	CASSLWAEKLFF
.	TRBV13	CASSLVRYSEQYF
.	TRBV7-9	CAGGYRDGYTF
.	TRBV5-1	CASSWTVTGELFF
.	TRBV5-1	CASSSGHQNTEAFF
.	TRBV5-6	CASTLTGSTDTQYF
TRBD1	TRBV9	CASSDNSHRGHGNTEAFF
TRBD1	TRBV7-8	CASSSGGYRNQPQHF
TRBD1	TRBV11-2	CASRHQGAREQFF
TRBD2	TRBV5-6	CASSLPGTRGKFSYNEQFF
TRBD2	TRBV5-1	CASSSQGTSGGARREFF
.	TRBV6-1	CASSGSSRYYEQYF
.	TRBV5-1	CASSSAGGFETQYF
.	TRBV5-1	CASSLGSWETQYF
TRBD1	TRBV7-9	CASSPGGRSSPLHF
TRBD1	TRBV5-1	CASSPGTGAYEQYF
.	TRBV7-8	CASSPNTGVQETQYF
TRBD1	TRBV15	CATRGEGARGNTIYF
TRBD2	TRBV4-2	CASSQVTSAQRRGEQYF
.	TRBV10-3	CATLRHTNTGELFF
TRBD2	TRBV30	CAWSVGGAYNEQFF
TRBD2	TRBV10-2	CASREAGGAPFNEQFF
.	TRBV2	CASSAAEETQYF
TRBD2	TRBV6-1	CASSELADLYEQYF
.	TRBV5-1	CASRGGLNTDTQYF